This T cell receptor beta chain was documented in a study of CD8 T cells in Susac syndrome. Study observations and caveats: It was acknowledged by the study that relatively few individuals were included in its TCR sequencing and HLA analysis.

This clonotype appeared once. Its specificity is not known. CD8+ and CD4+ T cells circulating in blood were sequenced for TCR beta. TEMRA cells were FACS-enriched, and CD8+ and CD4+ T cells were isolated negatively. Deletions cut 6 bases from V and 11 bases from J, with 10 bases between. Germline-derived CDR1 and CDR2 are LNHDA and SQIVND (reference sequence). This CDR3 contains 10 residues. RNA amounts of roughly 0.5 to 1 ug underwent reverse transcription with random hexamers. Multiplex PCR with immunoSEQ amplified the TCR beta CDR3 across 54 Vbeta and 13 Jbeta. TCRdb used MiXCR to reprocess the immunoSEQ multiplex PCR reads, holding one entry per CDR3 protein. The sample lists some 300,000 distinct CDR3 sequences, 89% occurring once.

The chain joins TRBV19 to TRBJ1-1; D is unresolved. The receptor was isolated from a human donor with multiple sclerosis. Input material: CD8+ T cells from PBMCs. The CDR3 nucleotides are TGTGCCAGTAGGGGCCCGATCGCTTTCTTT. Translated, it gives CASRGPIAFF.